These 29 T cell receptor beta chains originate from one sample sequenced in a study of cytomegalovirus exposure and HLA in healthy donors. Repertoires were generated with immunoSEQ multiplex PCR, while TCRdb's copy carries only in-frame clones and drops some. Of fewer than 55,000 clones in the sample, 92% were seen once. Sequencing was carried out using PBMCs. These receptors were collected from a man aged 18 to 35 in good health and CMV-seronegative.

This clone occurred a few times. V and J are TRBV7-3 and TRBJ2-1; tentatively, D is TRBD2 (6 bases). V was pared by 2 bases and J by 0 bases, with 8 bases between. CDR1 is SGHTA and CDR2 is FQGTGA in the germline V gene. This CDR3 has 15 amino acids. For the CDR3, the DNA is TGTGCCAGCAGCTTAGACGGGGGCTCCTACAATGAGCAGTTCTTC. The encoded protein is CASSLDGGSYNEQFF.

The chain links TRBV6-1 to TRBJ2-1; 11 nucleotides match TRBD2. CDR1 and CDR2 (germline): MNHNS, SASEGT. CDR3 size: 15 residues. V shed 7 bases, J shed 4 bases, and the junction held 6 bases outside the gene matches. CDR3 bases: TGTGCCAGCACTGAGGGACTAGCGGAGTACAATGAGCAGTTCTTC. This encodes CASTEGLAEYNEQFF.

This clone was counted once. The chain recombines TRBV27 with TRBJ2-7; D possibly corresponds to TRBD1 (5 bases). The length of the CDR3 is 13 residues. Germline loops: CDR1 MNHEY, CDR2 SMNVEV (reference sequence). V lost 2 bases and J 2 bases, leaving 7 bases between the germline ends. The DNA of the CDR3 is TGTGCCAGCAGTTTAACGACAGCCTACGAGCAGTACTTC. Protein: CASSLTTAYEQYF.

V usage is TRBV2 and J usage is TRBJ2-3, with D possibly TRBD1 on 7 matching bases. CDR1 is SNHLY, CDR2 FYNNEI, per germline. There are 16 residues in the CDR3. V was shortened by 1 base and J by 7 bases, with 18 bases between the two germline ends. This CDR3 is CASSEDTSGGRYTQYF. The CDR3, as DNA: TGTGCCAGCAGTGAAGACACGTCAGGGGGGCGGTATACGCAGTATTTT.

The chain employs TRBV7-9 and TRBJ1-3; D remains ambiguous. V was shortened by 5 bases and J by 0 bases, with 23 bases between the two germline ends. There are 19 residues in the CDR3. CDR1 and CDR2 from the germline V gene are SEHNR and FQNEAQ (reference sequence). The chain's CDR3 is CASSPFPSAGIFSGNTIYF. The CDR3 DNA follows: TGTGCCAGCAGCCCGTTCCCTAGCGCCGGAATTTTCTCTGGAAACACCATATATTTT.

V is TRBV28 and J is TRBJ2-7, with TRBD2 matching over 7 bases. The V gene end was trimmed by 3 bases and the J gene end by 6 bases; junction bases not matched to a gene: 11. The CDR3 runs to 15 residues. Germline V gene data show CDR1 as MDHEN and CDR2 as SYDVKM. CDR3 amino acids: CASSFQGGRRGEQYF. The CDR3 DNA is TGTGCCAGCAGTTTTCAGGGCGGGAGAAGGGGCGAGCAGTACTTC.

Here the CDR3 reads CASSVSREGGYTF. CDR3 DNA sequence: TGTGCCAGCAGCGTATCGAGGGAAGGTGGCTACACCTTC. The J gene is TRBJ1-2, the V gene TRBV9; D unresolved. Germline V lookup: CDR1 SGDLS, CDR2 YYNGEE. The CDR3 sequence is 13 residues long. V was shortened by 1 base and J by 7 bases, with 11 bases between the two germline ends.

The genes are TRBV7-8 and TRBJ2-7; D perhaps matches TRBD1 (6 bases). Germline CDR1 is SGHVS and CDR2 is FQNEAQ. Between the trimmed V and J ends, which lost 5 bases and 6 bases, there was a span of 17 bases. The CDR3 is made up of 14 amino acids. As DNA, the CDR3 is TGTGCCAGCAGCCAAAACACAGGGATCCTCGAGCAGTACTTC. It encodes CASSQNTGILEQYF.

V usage is TRBV20-1 and J usage is TRBJ2-7; no firm D call. Deletions cut 3 bases from V and 3 bases from J, with 6 bases between. The CDR3 is 11 residues long. The germline gives CDR1 DFQATT, CDR2 SNEGSKA (reference sequence). As DNA, the CDR3 is TGCAGTGCTAGTCGCGGCTACGAGCAGTACTTC. Translation gives CSASRGYEQYF.

The chain carries TRBV18 and TRBJ2-1; TRBD1 matches 9 bases. The length of the CDR3 is 15 residues. Germline V gene data show CDR1 as KGHSH and CDR2 as LQKENI. With 2 bases clipped from V and 5 bases from J, the junction kept 4 bases outside the gene matches. CDR3 in DNA: TGTGCCAGCTCACCAGAACGGGACAGGGACAATGAGCAGTTCTTC. Its protein product is CASSPERDRDNEQFF.

In DNA, the CDR3 is TGTGCCAGCAGCCCGGCGGCGGGAGGGCCCTACGAGCAGTACTTC. It is translated as CASSPAAGGPYEQYF. The chain couples TRBV7-9 to TRBJ2-7; 9 bases match TRBD2. The junction had 7 bases not matched to a gene; V was cut back by 5 bases and J by 2 bases. This CDR3 spans 15 amino acids. The germline gives CDR1 SEHNR, CDR2 FQNEAQ (reference sequence).

The chain combines TRBV20-1 with TRBJ2-3, with TRBD1 identical over 7 bases. The CDR3 length is 11 residues. CDR1 and CDR2 from the germline V gene are DFQATT and SNEGSKA (reference sequence). V was pared by 6 bases and J by 9 bases, with 6 bases of the junction left unmatched. As DNA, the CDR3 is TGCAGTGCAAGACAGGGTGAAACGCAGTATTTT. This encodes CSARQGETQYF.

A word on this clone: This same CDR3 is encoded by further DNA sequences in the sample. The chain recombines TRBV2 with TRBJ1-2, with TRBD1 identical over 9 bases. The CDR3 length is 15 residues. Germline CDR1 reads SNHLY; CDR2 reads FYNNEI. Trimming at V came to 8 bases and at J to 4 bases, leaving 11 bases not matched to a gene. The CDR3 sequence: CASPDEGQGSYGYTF. CDR3 DNA sequence: TGTGCCAGCCCGGACGAGGGACAGGGAAGCTATGGCTACACCTTC.

Only one count was recorded for this clone. J is TRBJ2-3 and V is TRBV10-1; TRBD2 matches at 8 bases. Germline V gene lookup returns CDR1 WNHNN and CDR2 SYGVQD (reference sequence). Trimming took 1 base from V and 4 from J; bases not matched to a gene: 4. The CDR3 runs to 15 residues. The CDR3 DNA is TGCGCCAGCAGTGAGTTAGCGGGGACTGCAGATACGCAGTATTTT. Translation: CASSELAGTADTQYF.

V and J are TRBV7-2 and TRBJ2-2, with a possible D match to TRBD2 (5 bases). The V end lost 1 base, the J end lost 7 bases, and 19 bases lay between the germline ends. CDR3 length equals 17 residues. CDR1 is SGHTA, CDR2 FQGNSA, per germline. This CDR3 reads CASSLVAARGLGGELFF. The CDR3 DNA sequence: TGTGCCAGCAGCTTAGTGGCGGCTAGAGGGTTGGGCGGGGAGCTGTTTTTT.

The V call is TRBV11-2, the J call TRBJ2-2; 7 bases match TRBD2. Germline loops: CDR1 SGHAT, CDR2 FQNNGV. CDR3 length equals 16 residues. The V gene end was trimmed by 1 base and the J gene end by 4 bases; junction bases not matched to a gene: 6. The CDR3 loop is CASSLVAGRGTGELFF. The CDR3 nucleotides are TGTGCCAGCAGCTTAGTTGCGGGGAGGGGCACCGGGGAGCTGTTTTTT.

The rearrangement uses TRBV11-2 and TRBJ2-7, with 15 bases identical to TRBD2. The CDR3 totals 19 residues. The V segment lost 0 bases and the J segment 0 bases; nucleotides outside the gene matches: 6. Germline lookup yields CDR1 SGHAT and CDR2 FQNNGV. CDR3 residues: CASSLDIGTSGRSSYEQYF. The CDR3 DNA reads as TGTGCCAGCAGCTTAGATATCGGGACTAGCGGGAGGAGCTCCTACGAGCAGTACTTC.

The chain combines TRBV2 with TRBJ2-2, with 8 positions matching TRBD2. V lost 4 bases to trimming and J lost 4 bases; unmatched junction nucleotides: 8. The CDR3 sequence is 16 residues long. Germline CDR1 SNHLY, CDR2 FYNNEI. The DNA of the CDR3 is TGTGCCAGCAGTGGCGCCGGGACTAGATCCACCGGGGAGCTGTTTTTT. This translates into CASSGAGTRSTGELFF. Full variable domain (missing parts from reference TRBV2 and TRBJ2-2): EPEVTQTPSHQVTQMGQEVILRCVPISNHLYFYWYRQILGQKVEFLVSFYNNEISEKSEIFDDQFSVERPDGSNFTLKIRSTKLEDSAMYFCASSGAGTRSTGELFFGEGSRLTVL.

This clone is medium-sized (0.01 to 0.1%) within its sample. This chain connects TRBV5-1 to TRBJ2-7; D uncertain. In germline, CDR1 is SGHRS, CDR2 YFSETQ. V shed 4 bases and J shed 3 bases, with 11 bases lying between them. The CDR3 spans 13 residues. The CDR3 reads CASSPGPGYEQYF. In DNA form, the CDR3 reads TGCGCCAGCAGCCCGGGTCCTGGCTACGAGCAGTACTTC.

V is TRBV28 and J is TRBJ2-1; 10 bases are shared with TRBD2. This CDR3 region has 16 residues. Germline V gives CDR1 MDHEN, CDR2 SYDVKM. The J segment lost 8 bases and the V segment lost 1 base, leaving 8 bases of the junction unmatched. The CDR3 loop reads CASSLFPAGGRHEQFF. The CDR3 nucleotides are TGTGCCAGCAGTTTATTTCCAGCGGGAGGGAGACATGAGCAGTTCTTC. Full variable domain (missing parts from reference TRBV28 and TRBJ2-1): DVKVTQSSRYLVKRTGEKVFLECVQDMDHENMFWYRQDPGLGLRLIYFSYDVKMKEKGDIPEGYSVSREKKERFSLILESASTNQTSMYLCASSLFPAGGRHEQFFGPGTRLTVL.

On this clone itself: One end of the junction varies from germline; a read error may be responsible. At the DNA level, this CDR3 is encoded by other sequences in the same sample as well. The V gene is TRBV5-4, the J gene TRBJ2-6, with 7 bases aligning to TRBD1. Germline-derived CDR1 and CDR2 are SGHNT and YYREEE (reference sequence). This CDR3 region has 16 residues. The DNA of the CDR3 is TGTGCCAGCAGCTTGGACAGGGGTTTTGGGGCCAACGTCTTGACTTTC. Translated, it gives CASSLDRGFGANVLTF.

The chain is built from TRBV9 and TRBJ2-7; 11 bases align to TRBD2. Germline-derived CDR1 and CDR2 are SGDLS and YYNGEE. The CDR3 sequence is 16 residues long. With V trimmed by 1 base and J by 6 bases, 9 bases remained unmatched. The CDR3 nucleotides read TGTGCCAGCAGCGTACGGTTAGCGGGAGGGCTGGTCGAGCAGTACTTC. Protein: CASSVRLAGGLVEQYF.

This chain joins TRBV5-1 and TRBJ1-2, with D possibly TRBD1 on 6 matching bases. The CDR3 runs 14 residues. V was shortened by 3 bases and J by 6 bases, with 15 bases between the two germline ends. CDR1 and CDR2 from the germline V gene are SGHRS and YFSETQ. This chain's CDR3 is CASSSTGNHDGYTF. Written as DNA, the CDR3 is TGCGCCAGCAGCTCAACAGGGAATCACGATGGCTACACCTTC.

The V gene is TRBV5-8, the J gene TRBJ2-1; 11 bases are shared with TRBD2. The CDR3 is 16 residues long. CDR1 is SGHTS and CDR2 is YDEGEE in the germline V gene. Trimming cost V 0 bases and J 6 bases; bases outside gene matches: 5. The CDR3 loop reads CASSLATSGRINEQFF. The CDR3 DNA reads as TGTGCCAGCAGCTTGGCTACTAGCGGGAGAATCAATGAGCAGTTCTTC.

The chain links TRBV7-9 to TRBJ1-2; D call uncertain. The CDR3 runs 12 residues. The V gene lost 2 bases and the J gene lost 8 bases, with 9 bases spanning the gap. CDR1 and CDR2 (germline): SEHNR, FQNEAQ (reference sequence). The CDR3 nucleotides read TGTGCCAGCAGCTTATCGAGGGCCGGCTACACCTTC. Translated, it gives CASSLSRAGYTF. The full variable domain, with the rest looked up from reference TRBV7-9 and TRBJ1-2, is DTGVSQNPRHKITKRGQNVTFRCDPISEHNRLYWYRQTLGQGPEFLTYFQNEAQLEKSRLLSDRFSAERPKGSFSTLEIQRTEQGDSAMYLCASSLSRAGYTFGSGTRLTVV.

V is TRBV28 and J is TRBJ2-2; the D gene is possibly TRBD1 (6 bases). V lost 6 bases, J lost 7 bases, and 18 bases lay in between. Germline CDR1 reads MDHEN; CDR2 reads SYDVKM. This CDR3 region has 15 residues. CDR3 bases: TGTGCCAGCAGCCTCGGGTACAGGGCGGACGGGGAGCTGTTTTTT. Translating gives CASSLGYRADGELFF.

This clone was seen only once. V usage is TRBV10-3 and J usage is TRBJ2-1; 15 bases match TRBD2. The CDR3 is made up of 16 amino acids. Germline V gene data show CDR1 as ENHRY and CDR2 as SYGVKD. The V gene end was trimmed by 6 bases and the J gene end by 5 bases; junction bases not matched to a gene: 5. This CDR3 reads CAIRGLAGGKDNEQFF. The CDR3 nucleotides are TGTGCCATCAGAGGACTAGCGGGAGGGAAAGACAATGAGCAGTTCTTC.

The chain links TRBV11-2 to TRBJ1-4; D ambiguous. Deletions cut 3 bases from V and 7 bases from J, with 12 bases between. This CDR3 contains 14 residues. Germline V gene lookup returns CDR1 SGHAT and CDR2 FQNNGV. Here the CDR3 DNA reads TGTGCCAGCAGCTTGCTTGGGAGCATTGAAAAACTGTTTTTT. It encodes CASSLLGSIEKLFF.

The genes are TRBV11-3 and TRBJ2-7, with D possibly being TRBD1 (6 bases). From germline, CDR1 is SGHNT and CDR2 YENEEA. The germline V and J ends were trimmed by 5 bases and 0 bases, with 14 bases remaining between them. The CDR3 sequence is 15 residues long. CDR3 DNA: TGTGCCAGCAGCCTAGCCGGACAGAGCTCCTACGAGCAGTACTTC. Translating gives CASSLAGQSSYEQYF.